The 30 T cell receptor beta chains listed next were all sequenced from one sample in a study of shared clonotypes between healthy human individuals. CD8 cells regarded as naive lacked CD45RO, were positively chosen for CCR7, and omitted terminally differentiated effector memory CD45RA+ cells. TCRdb's copy holds only in-frame clones and misses some; the assay was immunoSEQ multiplex PCR. Altogether around 580,000 clones are present, nearly 98% being singletons, with the ten largest covering 0.3%. Sequencing used naive CD8+ T cells sorted from blood. These receptors were taken from a man aged 25-45 years in good health.

CDR3 in amino acids: CASRRAAQETQYF. Here the CDR3 DNA reads TGTGCCAGCAGGCGAGCGGCTCAAGAGACCCAGTACTTC. The chain employs TRBV6-5 and TRBJ2-5, with D perhaps matching TRBD2 (5 bases). Germline assignment: CDR1 MNHEY and CDR2 SVGAGI. The CDR3 runs to 13 residues. Trimming pared 6 bases from V and 2 bases from J, leaving 10 bases between.

V is TRBV19 and J is TRBJ2-7; D gene unclear. This CDR3 comprises 14 residues. V was pared by 3 bases and J by 4 bases, with 13 bases between. Germline assignment: CDR1 LNHDA and CDR2 SQIVND (reference sequence). CDR3 residues: CASSIRHAQYEQYF. In nucleotides, the CDR3 is TGTGCCAGTAGTATTCGACACGCGCAATACGAGCAGTACTTC.

The chain couples TRBV4-1 to TRBJ2-7, with D possibly TRBD2 on 5 matching bases. The CDR3 consists of 15 residues. Germline V gene sequence: CDR1 MGHRA, CDR2 YSYEKL. The ends were cut back, 1 base at V and 6 bases at J, with 16 bases in the middle. The chain's CDR3 is CASSQVGETLREQYF. The CDR3 DNA reads TGCGCCAGCAGCCAAGTCGGGGAGACATTACGCGAGCAGTACTTC.

The chain is built from TRBV6-5 and TRBJ2-7, with a tentative D call TRBD2 (5 bases). Trimming cost V 4 bases and J 3 bases, with 16 bases left between them. This CDR3 contains 15 residues. The germline V gene has CDR1 MNHEY and CDR2 SVGAGI. This chain's CDR3 is CASSFNRRDVYEQYF. The CDR3 region has the DNA TGTGCCAGCAGTTTTAACAGACGGGATGTCTACGAGCAGTACTTC.

The chain uses TRBV30 and TRBJ2-7; TRBD2 matches 8 bases. Germline-derived CDR1 and CDR2 are GTSNPN and SVGIG (reference sequence). V dropped 2 bases and J dropped 2; count of bases not matched to a gene: 5. The length of the CDR3 is 14 residues. CDR3 region: CAWSKGLVPYEQYF. For the CDR3, the DNA is TGTGCCTGGAGTAAGGGACTAGTTCCCTACGAGCAGTACTTC.

The genes are TRBV4-3 and TRBJ2-1; 7 bases agree with TRBD2. This CDR3 spans 17 amino acids. Per germline, CDR1 LGHNA and CDR2 YSLEER. V lost 1 base to trimming and J lost 4 bases; unmatched junction nucleotides: 10. CDR3 coding DNA: TGCGCCAGCAGCCAAGGTCGGGGACTATCACTTTACAATGAGCAGTTCTTC. Protein product: CASSQGRGLSLYNEQFF.

This chain joins TRBV15 and TRBJ1-1; D unclear. Trimming took off 1 base at V and 0 bases at J, with 9 bases between the two ends. The CDR3 sequence is 15 residues long. CDR1 is LNHNV and CDR2 is YYDKDF in the germline V gene (reference sequence). Here the CDR3 DNA reads TGTGCCACCAGCAGAGCTGGGTACATGAACACTGAAGCTTTCTTT. This translates into CATSRAGYMNTEAFF.

The rearrangement uses TRBV4-2 and TRBJ2-5, with no clear D. CDR1 and CDR2 from the germline V gene are LGHNA and YNFKEQ. CDR3 length equals 15 residues. V was pared by 4 bases and J by 5 bases, with 17 bases between. The CDR3 loop reads CASSPRFSSGETQYF. CDR3 DNA: TGTGCCAGCAGCCCCCGGTTTTCGTCTGGCGAGACCCAGTACTTC.

This clone turned up a few times. The chain links TRBV7-2 to TRBJ1-2, with 7 bases fitting TRBD1. Germline CDR1 SGHTA, CDR2 FQGNSA. The V and J ends lost 5 bases and 6 bases, in that order; junction bases with no gene match: 9. The CDR3 has 14 amino acids. In DNA form, the CDR3 reads TGTGCCAGCAGCCCCCCAGGGGGTCGCGATGGCTACACCTTC. Its protein is CASSPPGGRDGYTF.

Notes on this clone: The identical CDR3 is also encoded by other nucleotide sequences in the sample. The gene calls are TRBV6-5 and TRBJ2-7; no clear D. The V gene lost 3 bases and the J gene lost 3 bases, with 6 bases spanning the gap. From germline, CDR1 is MNHEY and CDR2 SVGAGI. The CDR3 length is 12 residues. In DNA form, the CDR3 reads TGTGCCAGCAGTTATGCTGGCTACGAGCAGTACTTC. It encodes CASSYAGYEQYF.

The chain is built from TRBV27 and TRBJ2-7, with 10 bases lining up with TRBD2. The CDR3 runs 14 residues. V gave up 5 bases and J gave up 3 bases; unmatched junction bases: 4. CDR1 is MNHEY and CDR2 is SMNVEV in the germline V gene (reference sequence). Here the CDR3 DNA reads TGTGCCAGCAGTAGCGGGAGGGAGTTCTACGAGCAGTACTTC. Protein sequence: CASSSGREFYEQYF.

For the CDR3, the DNA is TGCGCCAGCAGCCCTACCTTTGGCGCGGGAGGGTACAATGAGCAGTTCTTC. It is translated as CASSPTFGAGGYNEQFF. J is TRBJ2-1 and V is TRBV4-1, with 9 nucleotides matching TRBD2. The length of the CDR3 is 17 residues. The germline gives CDR1 MGHRA, CDR2 YSYEKL. V was clipped by 4 bases and J by 4 bases; unmatched bases: 11.

The gene calls are TRBV6-6 and TRBJ2-2; 10 bases match TRBD2. CDR3 length equals 15 residues. Germline CDR1 and CDR2: MNHNY and SVGAGI (reference sequence). V lost 8 bases and J lost 7; bases outside the gene matches: 10. CDR3 nucleotides: TGTGCCAGCGGACTAGCGGCCAACATAGGCGGGGAGCTGTTTTTT. Protein product: CASGLAANIGGELFF.

The gene calls are TRBV5-6 and TRBJ2-3, with unresolved D. Germline V gene data show CDR1 as SGHDT and CDR2 as YYEEEE. V lost 0 bases, J lost 6 bases, and 17 bases lay in between. This CDR3 region has 16 residues. This CDR3 reads CASSLDLGIPWDTQYF. DNA for the CDR3: TGTGCCAGCAGCTTGGATTTGGGGATTCCCTGGGATACGCAGTATTTT.

The chain couples TRBV6-5 to TRBJ1-2; D gene unclear. Germline-derived CDR1 and CDR2 are MNHEY and SVGAGI. V dropped 5 bases and J dropped 2 bases, with 9 bases sitting between them. This CDR3 spans 13 amino acids. CDR3 loop: CASSPDGNYGYTF. CDR3 coding DNA: TGTGCCAGCAGTCCCGACGGGAACTATGGCTACACCTTC.

There are a few counts of this clone. The rearrangement links TRBV5-6 to TRBJ1-5; a weak D match, TRBD1 (5 bases). Germline CDR1 is SGHDT and CDR2 is YYEEEE. This CDR3 has 13 amino acids. The ends were cut back, 4 bases at V and 7 bases at J, with 12 bases in the middle. CDR3 amino acids: CASSPGPGQPQHF. Written as DNA, the CDR3 is TGTGCCAGCAGCCCGGGACCTGGACAGCCCCAGCATTTT.

The V and J genes are TRBV19 and TRBJ2-1; the D is unclear. The CDR3 consists of 13 residues. V was clipped by 0 bases and J by 4 bases, with 4 bases between them. In germline, CDR1 is LNHDA, CDR2 SQIVND (reference sequence). In nucleotides, the CDR3 is TGTGCCAGTAGTATAGACTGGTACAATGAGCAGTTCTTC. It is translated as CASSIDWYNEQFF.

The chain is built from TRBV29-1 and TRBJ1-2, with D hard to call. Germline V gene sequence: CDR1 SQVTM, CDR2 ANQGSEA. The V end was cut by 1 base, the J end by 7 bases, with 13 bases between. The CDR3 has 13 residues. For the CDR3, the DNA is TGCAGCGTTGAAGGCCCCACAGACCCTGGCTACACCTTC. Translated, it gives CSVEGPTDPGYTF.

The chain links TRBV28 to TRBJ2-2; D is unresolved. The CDR3 length is 13 residues. The germline CDR1 and CDR2 sequences are MDHEN and SYDVKM. V was trimmed by 10 bases and J by 3 bases, leaving 12 bases between them. The DNA of the CDR3 is TGTGCCATCTACGATGCGGACACCGGGGAGCTGTTTTTT. Translated: CAIYDADTGELFF.

On this clone itself: The same CDR3 also results from other DNA sequences found in this sample. This chain links TRBV7-8 with TRBJ2-7, with unresolved D. V was pared by 3 bases and J by 1 base, with 1 base between. Germline lookup yields CDR1 SGHVS and CDR2 FQNEAQ. The CDR3 is 11 residues long. The CDR3 sequence: CASSFSYEQYF. The CDR3 DNA reads as TGTGCCAGCAGCTTTTCCTACGAGCAGTACTTC.

The CDR3 protein is CASSPPRGETQYF. The CDR3 nucleotides read TGTGCCAGCAGCCCCCCGCGGGGTGAGACCCAGTACTTC. The V and J genes are TRBV7-2 and TRBJ2-5; D might be TRBD2 (6 bases). CDR3 length: 13 amino acids. Germline V gene data show CDR1 as SGHTA and CDR2 as FQGNSA. Between the trimmed V and J ends, which lost 5 bases and 5 bases, there was a span of 12 bases.

The rearrangement joins TRBV25-1 to TRBJ2-5, with no clear D. The V end was cut by 3 bases, the J end by 0 bases, with 2 bases between. CDR3 size: 12 residues. CDR1 MGHDK and CDR2 SYGVNS come from the germline V gene. The CDR3 DNA sequence: TGTGCCAGCAGTGACGACCAAGAGACCCAGTACTTC. Its translation is CASSDDQETQYF.

The V and J genes are TRBV4-1 and TRBJ1-4, with D perhaps TRBD1 (6 bases). Trimming took 4 bases from V and 4 from J, leaving 13 bases between them. Germline CDR1 reads MGHRA; CDR2 reads YSYEKL. The length of the CDR3 is 15 residues. Here the CDR3 DNA reads TGCGCCAGCAGCCCAGGGGACTGGGGTAATGAAAAACTGTTTTTT. As protein: CASSPGDWGNEKLFF.

The V gene is TRBV7-8, the J gene TRBJ2-7, with D possibly called TRBD1 or TRBD2 (5 bases each). Germline values: CDR1 SGHVS, CDR2 FQNEAQ. Trimming shortened V by 0 bases and J by 0 bases, and 12 bases separated the two germline ends. This CDR3 has 16 amino acids. In nucleotides, the CDR3 is TGTGCCAGCAGCTTAGCTAGGGACCGCAGCTCCTACGAGCAGTACTTC. It yields the protein CASSLARDRSSYEQYF.

This chain connects TRBV28 to TRBJ2-7; D not resolved. Germline-derived CDR1 and CDR2 are MDHEN and SYDVKM. Between the trimmed V and J ends, which lost 5 bases and 3 bases, there was a span of 14 bases. The CDR3 has 14 amino acids. The CDR3 coding sequence is TGTGCCAGCAGTCCCGGAGACACCTACTACGAGCAGTACTTC. Amino acids: CASSPGDTYYEQYF.

Points on this clone: Other DNA sequences in this sample translate to the same CDR3. The chain is built from TRBV6-5 and TRBJ2-2; TRBD2 might be the D (5 bases). The CDR3 is made up of 15 amino acids. V was clipped by 0 bases and J by 4 bases, with 9 bases between them. CDR1 and CDR2 (germline): MNHEY, SVGAGI. DNA for the CDR3: TGTGCCAGCAGTTACTCGACCGGGGTCACCGGGGAGCTGTTTTTT. This codes for CASSYSTGVTGELFF.

This chain uses TRBV6-5 with TRBJ2-7; D is unclear. V lost 4 bases and J lost 5, with 12 bases in between. CDR3 length: 13 residues. Germline V gene data show CDR1 as MNHEY and CDR2 as SVGAGI. The CDR3 DNA reads as TGTGCCAGCAGTTTGACCTACATAGACGAGCAGTACTTC. This codes for CASSLTYIDEQYF.

J is TRBJ1-1 and V is TRBV25-1; D not resolved. The CDR3 extends over 11 amino acids. V lost 2 bases and J lost 8, with 6 bases in between. From germline, CDR1 is MGHDK and CDR2 SYGVNS. CDR3 amino acids: CASSEGVEAFF. The CDR3 DNA is TGTGCCAGCAGTGAAGGAGTCGAAGCTTTCTTT.

The chain has TRBV5-6 and TRBJ2-1, with 7 bases that match TRBD2. Germline assignment: CDR1 SGHDT and CDR2 YYEEEE. CDR3 length: 16 residues. With 4 bases clipped from V and 7 bases from J, the junction kept 14 bases outside the gene matches. CDR3 coding DNA: TGTGCCAGCAGCCCCAGTCCCCACGGGGGGTGGAATGAGCAGTTCTTC. Translation gives CASSPSPHGGWNEQFF.

This sequence joins TRBV9 and TRBJ1-5; TRBD1 is a possible D gene (5 bases). Per the germline V gene, CDR1 is SGDLS and CDR2 is YYNGEE. This CDR3 region has 15 residues. With 4 bases removed from V and 2 bases from J, the gap between germline ends came to 13 bases. The DNA of the CDR3 is TGTGCCAGCAGCCTTTCTGACAGCGGCAATCAGCCCCAGCATTTT. Protein sequence: CASSLSDSGNQPQHF.